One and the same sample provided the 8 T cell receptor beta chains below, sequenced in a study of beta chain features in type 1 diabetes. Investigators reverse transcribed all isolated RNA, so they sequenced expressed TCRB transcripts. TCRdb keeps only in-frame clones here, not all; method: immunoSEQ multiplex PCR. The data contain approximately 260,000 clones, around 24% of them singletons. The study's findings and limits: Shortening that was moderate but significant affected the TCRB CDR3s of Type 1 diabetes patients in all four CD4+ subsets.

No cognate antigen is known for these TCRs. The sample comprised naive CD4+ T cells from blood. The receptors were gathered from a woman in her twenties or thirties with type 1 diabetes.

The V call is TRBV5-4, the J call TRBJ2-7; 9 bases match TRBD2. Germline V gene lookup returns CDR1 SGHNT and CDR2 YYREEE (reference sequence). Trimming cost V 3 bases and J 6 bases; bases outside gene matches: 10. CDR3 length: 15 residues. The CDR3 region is CASSSGAGGPLEQYF. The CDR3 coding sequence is TGTGCCAGCAGCTCCGGAGCGGGAGGTCCACTCGAGCAGTACTTC.

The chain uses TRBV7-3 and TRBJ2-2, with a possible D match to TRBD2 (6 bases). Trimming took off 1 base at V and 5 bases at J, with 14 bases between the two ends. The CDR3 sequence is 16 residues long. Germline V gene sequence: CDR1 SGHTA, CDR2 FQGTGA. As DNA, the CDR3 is TGTGCCAGCAGCTTAAACGGCCCGGGAGATACCGGGGAGCTGTTTTTT. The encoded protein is CASSLNGPGDTGELFF.

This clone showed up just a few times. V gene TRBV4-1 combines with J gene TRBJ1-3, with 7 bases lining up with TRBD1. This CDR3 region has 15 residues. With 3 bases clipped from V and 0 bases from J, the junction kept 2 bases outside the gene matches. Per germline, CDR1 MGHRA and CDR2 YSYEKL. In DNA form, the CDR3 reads TGCGCCAGCAGCCAGGGACAGCACTCTGGAAACACCATATATTTT. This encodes CASSQGQHSGNTIYF.

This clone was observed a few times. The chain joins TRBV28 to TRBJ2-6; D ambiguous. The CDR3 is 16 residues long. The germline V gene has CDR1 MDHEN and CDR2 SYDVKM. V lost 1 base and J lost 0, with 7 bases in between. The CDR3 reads CASSLYLLSGANVLTF. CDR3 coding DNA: TGTGCCAGCAGTTTATATCTTCTCTCTGGGGCCAACGTCCTGACTTTC. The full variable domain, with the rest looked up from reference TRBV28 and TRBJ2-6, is DVKVTQSSRYLVKRTGEKVFLECVQDMDHENMFWYRQDPGLGLRLIYFSYDVKMKEKGDIPEGYSVSREKKERFSLILESASTNQTSMYLCASSLYLLSGANVLTFGAGSRLTVL.

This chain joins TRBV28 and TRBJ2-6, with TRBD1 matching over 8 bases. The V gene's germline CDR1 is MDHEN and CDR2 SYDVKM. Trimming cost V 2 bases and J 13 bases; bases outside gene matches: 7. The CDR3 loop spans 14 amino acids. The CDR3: CASSLGPGGSVLTF. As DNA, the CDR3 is TGTGCCAGCAGTTTAGGGCCAGGGGGCTCAGTCCTGACTTTC.

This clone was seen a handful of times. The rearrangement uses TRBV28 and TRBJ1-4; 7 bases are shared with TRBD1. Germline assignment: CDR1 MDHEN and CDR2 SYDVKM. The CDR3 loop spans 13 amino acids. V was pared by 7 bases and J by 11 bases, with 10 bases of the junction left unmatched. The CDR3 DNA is TGTGCCAGCACCATCCGGGACAGTGTTAAACTGTTTTTT. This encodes CASTIRDSVKLFF.

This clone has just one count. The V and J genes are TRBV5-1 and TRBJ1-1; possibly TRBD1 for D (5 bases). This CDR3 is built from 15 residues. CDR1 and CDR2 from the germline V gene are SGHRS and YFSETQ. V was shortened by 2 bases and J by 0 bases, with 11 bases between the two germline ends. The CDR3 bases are TGCGCCAGCAGCTTAGGGGTCAGTGTGAACACTGAAGCTTTCTTT. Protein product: CASSLGVSVNTEAFF. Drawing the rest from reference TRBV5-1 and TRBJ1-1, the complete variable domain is KAGVTQTPRYLIKTRGQQVTLSCSPISGHRSVSWYQQTPGQGLQFLFEYFSETQRNKGNFPGRFSGRQFSNSRSEMNVSTLELGDSALYLCASSLGVSVNTEAFFGQGTRLTVV.

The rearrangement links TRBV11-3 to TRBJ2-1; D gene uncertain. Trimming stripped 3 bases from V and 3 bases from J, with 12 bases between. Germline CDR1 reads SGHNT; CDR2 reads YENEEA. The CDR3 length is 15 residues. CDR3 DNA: TGTGCCAGCAGCTTGGAGACTCCTCTCTACAATGAGCAGTTCTTC. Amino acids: CASSLETPLYNEQFF.